The 17 T cell receptor beta chains presented below share a single source sample, sequenced in a study of blood T cell repertoires in COVID-19. The repertoire was sequenced with immunoSEQ multiplex PCR; TCRdb's copy has only in-frame clones and lacks some. The table shows about 250,000 clones, with more than 70% occurring only once. The sequencing input was peripheral blood. The receptors originated from a woman aged 25 to 39 with COVID-19, enrolled during active disease.

The CDR3, as DNA: TGTGCCTGGGAAGCGGGAGGGGTCACGGCCATATATTTT. This encodes CAWEAGGVTAIYF. This rearrangement joins TRBV30 to TRBJ1-3; D might be TRBD1 (5 bases). Germline V gives CDR1 GTSNPN, CDR2 SVGIG (reference sequence). This CDR3 has 13 residues. Trimming removed 5 bases from V and 11 bases from J, with 19 bases in between.

This clone was seen just once. The chain recombines TRBV27 with TRBJ1-5, with a tentative D call TRBD1 (6 bases). The CDR3 has 13 residues. CDR1 and CDR2 from the germline V gene are MNHEY and SMNVEV (reference sequence). Trimming removed 6 bases at V and 3 bases at J, with 9 bases between. The CDR3 spells CASSWDNNQPQHF. The CDR3 DNA reads as TGTGCCAGCAGCTGGGACAACAATCAGCCCCAGCATTTT.

This chain links TRBV5-4 with TRBJ2-1, with D perhaps TRBD2 (6 bases). Trimming removed 0 bases at V and 6 bases at J, with 19 bases between. The germline V gene encodes CDR1 SGHNT and CDR2 YYREEE (reference sequence). The CDR3 has 17 amino acids. CDR3 in DNA: TGTGCCAGCAGCTTGGCCCCAGATAGCGGAAGCATCAATGAGCAGTTCTTC. It is translated as CASSLAPDSGSINEQFF.

The genes are TRBV10-3 and TRBJ2-1, with D maybe TRBD2 (7 bases). This CDR3 is built from 15 residues. CDR1 and CDR2 (germline): ENHRY, SYGVKD. The germline V and J ends were trimmed by 4 bases and 5 bases, with 15 bases remaining between them. CDR3 in DNA: TGTGCCATCAGTGGGGGGGCTAGCGGAGACAATGAGCAGTTCTTC. Amino acids: CAISGGASGDNEQFF.

DNA of the CDR3: TGTGCCAGCAGCCCTGGGACAGCTAACACCGGGGAGCTGTTTTTT. It translates to CASSPGTANTGELFF. This chain links TRBV4-2 with TRBJ2-2; 7 nucleotides line up with TRBD1. Germline assignment: CDR1 LGHNA and CDR2 YNFKEQ. This CDR3 is 15 amino acids long. V dropped 4 bases and J dropped 2; count of bases not matched to a gene: 4.

Written as DNA, the CDR3 is TGTGCCAGCAGCGATCCCCGGAGGGGGGGGACTGAAGCTTTCTTT. Translation gives CASSDPRRGGTEAFF. V usage is TRBV5-5 and J usage is TRBJ1-1; D is possibly TRBD1 (6 bases). With 4 bases removed from V and 5 bases from J, the gap between germline ends came to 18 bases. The CDR3 length is 15 residues. The germline V gene encodes CDR1 SGHKS and CDR2 YYEKEE (reference sequence).

This clone was observed a few times. The rearrangement links TRBV4-3 to TRBJ1-1; D uncertain. The CDR3 is made up of 15 amino acids. Germline lookup yields CDR1 LGHNA and CDR2 YSLEER. Trimming removed 1 base from V and 1 base from J, with 10 bases in between. The CDR3 is CASSQAGFWNTEAFF. CDR3 sequence (DNA): TGCGCCAGCAGCCAAGCCGGGTTCTGGAACACTGAAGCTTTCTTT.

This clone was recorded only once. The chain employs TRBV11-2 and TRBJ2-3; 7 bases align to TRBD1. Germline V gene data show CDR1 as SGHAT and CDR2 as FQNNGV. CDR3 length: 16 amino acids. Losses at the gene ends were 2 bases for V and 3 bases for J; bases not matched to a gene: 8. Written as DNA, the CDR3 is TGTGCCAGCAGCTTACACATACAGGGGAAGACAGATACGCAGTATTTT. As protein: CASSLHIQGKTDTQYF. The variable domain in full, with the rest retrieved from reference TRBV11-2 and TRBJ2-3, is EAGVAQSPRYKIIEKRQSVAFWCNPISGHATLYWYQQILGQGPKLLIQFQNNGVVDDSQLPKDRFSAERLKGVDSTLKIQPAKLEDSAVYLCASSLHIQGKTDTQYFGPGTRLTVL.

The rearrangement links TRBV28 to TRBJ2-7; 8 bases align to TRBD2. J was trimmed by 2 bases and V by 6 bases; bases with no gene match: 6. The CDR3 length is 14 residues. The germline V gene encodes CDR1 MDHEN and CDR2 SYDVKM. CDR3 sequence: CASRPGGATYEQYF. The CDR3 DNA sequence: TGTGCCAGCAGACCCGGGGGGGCTACCTACGAGCAGTACTTC.

This sequence joins TRBV24-1 and TRBJ2-5; D remains ambiguous. Germline CDR1 KGHDR, CDR2 SFDVKD. This CDR3 contains 13 residues. V lost 3 bases and J lost 5, with 9 bases in between. The CDR3 loop is CATSDALWETQYF. As DNA, the CDR3 is TGTGCCACCAGTGATGCCCTATGGGAGACCCAGTACTTC.

The chain employs TRBV20-1 and TRBJ2-1, with TRBD2 matching 11 bases. The germline CDR1 and CDR2 sequences are DFQATT and SNEGSKA (reference sequence). Trimming took 6 bases from V and 4 from J; bases not matched to a gene: 8. This CDR3 has 15 residues. CDR3 amino acids: CSASPGTSGYNEQFF. The CDR3 DNA reads as TGCAGTGCGAGTCCCGGGACTAGCGGATACAATGAGCAGTTCTTC.

The chain is built from TRBV28 and TRBJ2-1, with D perhaps matching TRBD2 (6 bases). Trimming shortened V by 2 bases and J by 6 bases, and 14 bases separated the two germline ends. The germline CDR1 and CDR2 sequences are MDHEN and SYDVKM. This CDR3 is 15 amino acids long. The CDR3 reads CASSLMGLASNEQFF. CDR3 nucleotide sequence: TGTGCCAGCAGTTTAATGGGGCTAGCGAGCAATGAGCAGTTCTTC.

The rearrangement links TRBV3-1 (or the pseudogene TRBV3-2) to TRBJ2-3, with 10 nucleotides matching TRBD2. Germline V gene lookup returns CDR1 LGHDT and CDR2 YNNKEL (reference sequence). The trim removed 0 bases at V and 2 bases at J, leaving 11 bases unmatched. This CDR3 is 19 amino acids long. The CDR3 protein is CASSQETGNSGRITDTQYF. The CDR3 coding sequence is TGTGCCAGCAGCCAAGAAACGGGCAATAGCGGGAGGATCACAGATACGCAGTATTTT.

V and J are TRBV5-1 and TRBJ1-3, with 8 bases fitting TRBD1. V was pared by 0 bases and J by 4 bases, with 6 bases of the junction left unmatched. In germline, CDR1 is SGHRS, CDR2 YFSETQ. This CDR3 contains 16 residues. CDR3: CASSLGGQGSGNTIYF. In nucleotides, the CDR3 is TGCGCCAGCAGCTTGGGAGGACAGGGTTCGGGAAACACCATATATTTT.

V usage is TRBV4-3 and J usage is TRBJ2-7, with 8 bases lining up with TRBD2. CDR1 and CDR2 from the germline V gene are LGHNA and YSLEER. With V trimmed by 1 base and J by 5 bases, 7 bases remained unmatched. The CDR3 runs 15 residues. The CDR3 nucleotides are TGCGCCAGCAGCCAAGTAGCGGGGCGCGAGAACGAGCAGTACTTC. Protein product: CASSQVAGRENEQYF.

This sequence joins TRBV7-2 and TRBJ2-7; 8 bases match TRBD2. This CDR3 region has 16 residues. Trimming took 1 base from V and 3 from J; bases not matched to a gene: 8. Germline CDR1 is SGHTA and CDR2 is FQGNSA. CDR3 in DNA: TGTGCCAGCAGCTTAGAGGGCAGCGGGAGCCTCTACGAGCAGTACGTC. The encoded protein is CASSLEGSGSLYEQYV.

This clone has a handful of counts. The chain employs TRBV29-1 and TRBJ1-1; possible D gene TRBD1, 5 bases. The V end lost 4 bases, the J end lost 6 bases, and 15 bases lay between the germline ends. In germline, CDR1 is SQVTM, CDR2 ANQGSEA. The CDR3 is 13 residues long. The CDR3 protein is CSVGGQSPSEAFF. The CDR3 coding sequence is TGCAGCGTTGGTGGACAAAGCCCCTCTGAAGCTTTCTTT.